The text below deals with one T cell receptor beta chain. Its specificity is unknown. In germline, CDR1 is SGDLS, CDR2 YYNGEE. Between the trimmed V and J ends, which lost 2 bases and 6 bases, there was a span of 14 bases. The CDR3 runs 15 residues. The data stem from a study of T cells in Graves' hyperthyroidism and ophthalmopathy. Researchers amplified the TCR beta CDR3 regions from RNA transcripts. First-round RT-PCR with HTBI primers amplified the TCR CDR3 region. MiXCR, run by TCRdb on the multiplex PCR reads, gives a single entry per CDR3 protein. The data show about 360,000 distinct CDR3 sequences, roughly 13% seen once. Across 18 months, stable Graves' hyperthyroidism was marked by no progression to ophthalmopathy. Using around 10 ml of fresh peripheral blood, PBMCs were prepared. Broader study findings: Blood also held most thyroid clonotypes expanded beyond 0.001.

Source material: blood. The TCR comes from a woman aged 18 to 35 with Graves' hyperthyroidism. This chain connects TRBV9 to TRBJ2-2, with D perhaps matching TRBD1 or TRBD2 (6 bases each). Here the CDR3 reads CASSVGGAGPGELFF. For the CDR3, the DNA is TGTGCCAGCAGCGTCGGGGGCGCAGGCCCCGGGGAGCTGTTTTTT.